This is a list of T cell receptor beta chains from one sample in a study of blood T cells in healthy people across ages. MiXCR was run by TCRdb on the 5' RACE reads, yielding one entry per CDR3 protein. This repertoire shows fewer than 600,000 distinct CDR3 sequences, about 27% found once; its top ten account for 3% to 4%. These data were also filed under a second study, of T cells of mothers and their children.

The material sequenced was blood. The receptors were gathered from a boy aged 2 to 10 in good health. Each CDR3 is given with its conserved first and last residue. D genes are given only for firm matches. Expanded clones are given a class, and other clones once, few, many or no size at all.

cdr3_nt: TGTGCCAGCAGCCACAATGGCCCCGGCGACGAGCAGTACTTC
cdr3_aa: CASSHNGPGDEQYF
clone_size: NA
j_call: TRBJ2-7
v_call: TRBV14
d_call: NA

cdr3_nt: TGCGCCAGCAGCTTGGGCCCACAGGGAGGTCAGCCCCAGCATTTT
cdr3_aa: CASSLGPQGGQPQHF
clone_size: few
j_call: TRBJ1-5
v_call: TRBV5-1
d_call: NA

cdr3_nt: TGTGCCTGGAGTGGAGGGCAGGGTCTCTTGCCCCAGCATTTT
cdr3_aa: CAWSGGQGLLPQHF
clone_size: few
j_call: TRBJ1-5
v_call: TRBV30
d_call: NA

cdr3_nt: TGTGCCGGGAGGCGGTCGGCTAATGAAAAACTGTTTTTT
cdr3_aa: CAGRRSANEKLFF
clone_size: once
j_call: TRBJ1-4
v_call: TRBV10-3
d_call: NA

cdr3_nt: TGTGCCAGCAGCTTAGACGGAGGGGGCTTTTACAATGAGCAGTTCTTC
cdr3_aa: CASSLDGGGFYNEQFF
clone_size: NA
j_call: TRBJ2-1
v_call: TRBV7-9
d_call: NA

cdr3_nt: TGTGCCAGCAGTCCGCCCCTCCGGATACAAGCTTTCTTT
cdr3_aa: CASSPPLRIQAFF
clone_size: NA
j_call: TRBJ1-1
v_call: TRBV12-3/TRBV12-4
d_call: NA

cdr3_nt: TGTGCCAGCAGTGGGGACTTACAGGGCAGGGGGTCGAATCAGCCCCAGCATTTT
cdr3_aa: CASSGDLQGRGSNQPQHF
clone_size: NA
j_call: TRBJ1-5
v_call: TRBV6-4
d_call: TRBD1

cdr3_nt: TGTGCCAGCAGTTTCGGACTAGCGGTAAGCTCCTACAATGAGCAGTTCTTC
cdr3_aa: CASSFGLAVSSYNEQFF
clone_size: few
j_call: TRBJ2-1
v_call: TRBV12-3/TRBV12-4
d_call: TRBD2

cdr3_nt: TGCAGCGTTGGTGGCAGATACACAGATACGCAGTATTTT
cdr3_aa: CSVGGRYTDTQYF
clone_size: NA
j_call: TRBJ2-3
v_call: TRBV29-1
d_call: NA

cdr3_nt: TGCGCCAGCAGCCGAAATCCTCGGGACAGGGGTAGCTATGGCTACACCTTC
cdr3_aa: CASSRNPRDRGSYGYTF
clone_size: few
j_call: TRBJ1-2
v_call: TRBV4-1
d_call: TRBD1

cdr3_nt: TGTGCCAGCAGTTTAGACGCGGGGGGGGAGCTGTTTTTT
cdr3_aa: CASSLDAGGELFF
clone_size: NA
j_call: TRBJ2-2
v_call: TRBV12-3/TRBV12-4
d_call: NA

cdr3_nt: TGCAGTGCTACAGGGGGCTTTAGCCCCTCCGATACGCAGTATTTT
cdr3_aa: CSATGGFSPSDTQYF
clone_size: NA
j_call: TRBJ2-3
v_call: TRBV20-1
d_call: TRBD1

cdr3_nt: TGCGCCAGCAGCCATGGCGGGTTTGTAGCCCCTACAGATACGCAGTATTTT
cdr3_aa: CASSHGGFVAPTDTQYF
clone_size: NA
j_call: TRBJ2-3
v_call: TRBV5-1
d_call: NA

cdr3_nt: TGTGCCACCTCAACAGATGGCCTCCCAGATACGCAGTATTTT
cdr3_aa: CATSTDGLPDTQYF
clone_size: NA
j_call: TRBJ2-3
v_call: TRBV24-1
d_call: NA

cdr3_nt: TGTGCCAGCAGCTTTCAAGCGGGAGGAGGCCAAGAGACCCAGTACTTC
cdr3_aa: CASSFQAGGGQETQYF
clone_size: few
j_call: TRBJ2-5
v_call: TRBV7-2
d_call: TRBD2

cdr3_nt: TGTGCCAGCAGTTTAGGGAGCCTTCCGAACACCGGGGAGCTGTTTTTT
cdr3_aa: CASSLGSLPNTGELFF
clone_size: few
j_call: TRBJ2-2
v_call: TRBV27
d_call: NA

cdr3_nt: TGTGCCAGCAGCGCCGGACTAGCGGGAGTGGAGACCCAGTACTTC
cdr3_aa: CASSAGLAGVETQYF
clone_size: NA
j_call: TRBJ2-5
v_call: TRBV9
d_call: TRBD2

cdr3_nt: TGTGCCAGCACCCCTCGGGGCAGTAGCTATGGCTACACCTTC
cdr3_aa: CASTPRGSSYGYTF
clone_size: NA
j_call: TRBJ1-2
v_call: TRBV25-1
d_call: NA

cdr3_nt: TGCAGCGCCTACACTCCGATCCAGGGTGAGCAGTTCTTC
cdr3_aa: CSAYTPIQGEQFF
clone_size: NA
j_call: TRBJ2-1
v_call: TRBV29-1
d_call: NA

cdr3_nt: TGTGCCAGCAGCTGGGACTACCGGGACACTACAACTAATGAAAAACTGTTTTTT
cdr3_aa: CASSWDYRDTTTNEKLFF
clone_size: NA
j_call: TRBJ1-4
v_call: TRBV7-9
d_call: NA

cdr3_nt: TGCGCCAGCAGCCACAGCGGGATGGGGCATACAGATACGCAGTATTTT
cdr3_aa: CASSHSGMGHTDTQYF
clone_size: few
j_call: TRBJ2-3
v_call: TRBV4-3
d_call: TRBD2

cdr3_nt: TGTGCCAGCAGTAGAGACAGGCAGGGGTACGAGCAGTACTTC
cdr3_aa: CASSRDRQGYEQYF
clone_size: NA
j_call: TRBJ2-7
v_call: TRBV27
d_call: NA

cdr3_nt: TGTGCCATCAGTGAGACGCAGGGAGGAGAGACCCAGTACTTC
cdr3_aa: CAISETQGGETQYF
clone_size: few
j_call: TRBJ2-5
v_call: TRBV10-3
d_call: NA

cdr3_nt: TGCAGTGTGCTGGAAAGCTATGGCTACACCTTC
cdr3_aa: CSVLESYGYTF
clone_size: NA
j_call: TRBJ1-2
v_call: TRBV20-1
d_call: NA

cdr3_nt: TGTGCCAGCAGTTTAGCTTCCGGGACTAGCACGCAGTATTTT
cdr3_aa: CASSLASGTSTQYF
clone_size: NA
j_call: TRBJ2-3
v_call: TRBV12-3/TRBV12-4
d_call: TRBD2

cdr3_nt: TGTGCCAGCAGCTTTGGAGGGTACTACGAGCAGTACTTC
cdr3_aa: CASSFGGYYEQYF
clone_size: few
j_call: TRBJ2-7
v_call: TRBV7-9
d_call: NA

cdr3_nt: TGCAGTGCTAGAGGTCGTGGGACGACTAGCACAGATACGCAGTATTTT
cdr3_aa: CSARGRGTTSTDTQYF
clone_size: NA
j_call: TRBJ2-3
v_call: TRBV20-1
d_call: NA

cdr3_nt: TGCGCCAGCAGCCAAGATTCCGGAGTAAATAATGAAAAACTGTTTTTT
cdr3_aa: CASSQDSGVNNEKLFF
clone_size: NA
j_call: TRBJ1-4
v_call: TRBV4-1
d_call: NA

cdr3_nt: TGTGCCAGCAGTATGGATACTCCCTCGGATGGCTACACCTTC
cdr3_aa: CASSMDTPSDGYTF
clone_size: NA
j_call: TRBJ1-2
v_call: TRBV6-2/TRBV6-3
d_call: NA

cdr3_nt: TGTGCCAGCAGTGAAGCCGTTATCGGGACAGTTAATTCACCCCTCCACTTT
cdr3_aa: CASSEAVIGTVNSPLHF
clone_size: NA
j_call: TRBJ1-6
v_call: TRBV2
d_call: TRBD1

cdr3_nt: TGTGCCAGCAGTTTAATCCCCGGCGAGACCCAGTACTTC
cdr3_aa: CASSLIPGETQYF
clone_size: NA
j_call: TRBJ2-5
v_call: TRBV28
d_call: NA

cdr3_nt: TGTGCCAGCAGCCCACAATCTTTTAATGGCTACACCTTC
cdr3_aa: CASSPQSFNGYTF
clone_size: NA
j_call: TRBJ1-2
v_call: TRBV3-1
d_call: NA

cdr3_nt: TGTGCCAGCAGCTTAGACGACACTGAAGCTTTCTTT
cdr3_aa: CASSLDDTEAFF
clone_size: few
j_call: TRBJ1-1
v_call: TRBV7-9
d_call: NA

cdr3_nt: TGTGCCAGTCGGGACACGATTTCTGGGGCCAACGTCCTGACTTTC
cdr3_aa: CASRDTISGANVLTF
clone_size: NA
j_call: TRBJ2-6
v_call: TRBV7-9
d_call: NA

cdr3_nt: TGCGCCAGCAGCCCGGACAGGGGGTTCGGCTACACCTTC
cdr3_aa: CASSPDRGFGYTF
clone_size: NA
j_call: TRBJ1-2
v_call: TRBV5-1
d_call: TRBD1